This T cell receptor (beta chain) was sequenced during a study of blood T cell repertoires in COVID-19. Across the whole study: Sites across the United States, Italy and Spain contributed samples from acute and convalescent COVID-19.

Using immunoSEQ multiplex PCR, the repertoire was profiled, and TCRdb retains in-frame clones only, with some absent. The sample has 60,000 to 80,000 clones, roughly 80% seen once; the top ten hold approximately 3.5%. CDR3 size: 13 residues. Trimming left V 4 bases short and J 4 bases short, with 5 bases between. Germline CDR1 is SGHAT and CDR2 is FQDESV (reference sequence). This rearrangement joins TRBV11-1 to TRBJ2-6; no definite D call. This receptor was taken from a middle-aged woman with acute COVID-19. Sequencing was carried out using PBMCs or T cells enriched from blood (not recorded which). The CDR3 coding sequence is TGTGCCAGCAGCTCCGTGGGGGCCAACGTCCTGACTTTC. Protein product: CASSSVGANVLTF.